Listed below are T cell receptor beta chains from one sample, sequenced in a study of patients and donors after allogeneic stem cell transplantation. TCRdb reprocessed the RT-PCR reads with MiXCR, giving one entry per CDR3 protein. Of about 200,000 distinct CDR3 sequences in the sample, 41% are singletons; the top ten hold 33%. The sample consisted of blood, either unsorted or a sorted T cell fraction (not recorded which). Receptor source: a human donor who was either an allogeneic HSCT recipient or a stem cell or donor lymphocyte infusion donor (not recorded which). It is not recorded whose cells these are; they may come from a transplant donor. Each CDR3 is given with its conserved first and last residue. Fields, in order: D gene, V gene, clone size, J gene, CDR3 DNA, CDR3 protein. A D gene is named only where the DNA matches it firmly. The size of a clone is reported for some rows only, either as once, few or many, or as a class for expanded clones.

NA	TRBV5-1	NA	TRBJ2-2	TGCGCCAGCAGCTTTACAAGGTTAGCCGGGGAGCTGTTTTTT	CASSFTRLAGELFF
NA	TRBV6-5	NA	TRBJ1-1	TGTGCCAGCAAAAGGGAGGTGAACACTGAAGCTTTCTTT	CASKREVNTEAFF
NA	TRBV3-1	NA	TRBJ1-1	TGTGCCAGCAGCCGGCCTGGGCAGGGAATAGGTGAAGCTTTCTTT	CASSRPGQGIGEAFF
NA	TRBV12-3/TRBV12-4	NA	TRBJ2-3	TGTGCCAGTCGTCTAGTAAAGACAGATACGCAGTATTTT	CASRLVKTDTQYF
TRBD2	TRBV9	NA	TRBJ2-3	TGTGCCAGCAGCGGCCTTAGCGGGAGGGCAGATACGCAGTATTTT	CASSGLSGRADTQYF
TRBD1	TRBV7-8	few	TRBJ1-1	TGTGCCAGCAGCTTTCCCGAGACAGGGTTTGAGAGCACTGAAGCTTTCTTT	CASSFPETGFESTEAFF
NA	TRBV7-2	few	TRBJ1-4	TGTGCCAGCAGCTTTAGTCAGGCTCCCCGGGGCCCTGAAAAACTGTTTTTT	CASSFSQAPRGPEKLFF
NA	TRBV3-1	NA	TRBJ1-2	TGTGCCAGCAGCCAGTTACAAGCGGGGGCCGGCTACACCTTC	CASSQLQAGAGYTF
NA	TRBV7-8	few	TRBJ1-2	TGTGCCAGCAGCTTAGGAGGGACTTTCAGGGGCCTAGGCGGCTACACCTTC	CASSLGGTFRGLGGYTF
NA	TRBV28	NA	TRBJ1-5	TGTGCCAGCAGCCCGACCGGGACGGATAATCAGCCCCAGCATTTT	CASSPTGTDNQPQHF
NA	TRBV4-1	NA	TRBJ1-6	TGCGCCAGCAGCCAAAGTAGTGCAGGGAATTCACCCCTCCACTTT	CASSQSSAGNSPLHF
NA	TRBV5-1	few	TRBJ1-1	TGCGCCAGCAGCTTGTGGGGGGATATGAACACTGAAGCTTTCTTT	CASSLWGDMNTEAFF
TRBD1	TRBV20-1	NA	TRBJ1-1	TGCAGTGCGCTGAGACAGGGGGCGAGAACTGAAGCTTTCTTT	CSALRQGARTEAFF
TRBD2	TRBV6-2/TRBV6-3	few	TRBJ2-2	TGTGCCAGCAGGGATAGCGGGAGGAACACCGGGGAGCTGTTTTTT	CASRDSGRNTGELFF
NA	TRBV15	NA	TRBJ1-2	TGTGCCACCAGCAGTGGAAATACTCTCGATGGCTACACCTTC	CATSSGNTLDGYTF
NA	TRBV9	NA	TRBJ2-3	TGTGCCAGCAGCGGACTTACAGATACGCAGTATTTT	CASSGLTDTQYF
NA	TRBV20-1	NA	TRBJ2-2	TGCAGTGCGCGCGGAGTCACGTGGACCGGGGAGCTGTTTTTT	CSARGVTWTGELFF
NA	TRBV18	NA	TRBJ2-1	TGTGCCACCAACGGGGGACTCCTAGGCGGGGAGCAGTTCTTC	CATNGGLLGGEQFF
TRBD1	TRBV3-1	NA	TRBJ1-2	TGTGCCAGCAGCCTGCCCGGACAGGCGGATGGCTACACCTTC	CASSLPGQADGYTF
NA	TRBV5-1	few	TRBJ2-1	TGCGCCAGCAGCTTGATTGGGGGGAGCTCCTACAATGAGCAGTTCTTC	CASSLIGGSSYNEQFF
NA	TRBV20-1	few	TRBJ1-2	TGCAGTGCTAGAGATGGGACAACCTATGGCTACACCTTC	CSARDGTTYGYTF
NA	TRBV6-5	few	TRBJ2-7	TGTGCCACGACAGGGAGGGAGTACGAGCAGTACTTC	CATTGREYEQYF
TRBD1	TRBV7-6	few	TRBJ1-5	TGTGCCAGCAGCTCAAAGACAGGGAACCCAAATCAGCCCCAGCATTTT	CASSSKTGNPNQPQHF
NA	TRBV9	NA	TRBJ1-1	TGTGCCAGCAGCATACAGCACAGGGTCACTGAAGCTTTCTTT	CASSIQHRVTEAFF
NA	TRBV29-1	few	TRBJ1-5	TGCAGGGTTAAGATCAGGCCAAGCAATCAGCCCCAGCATTTT	CRVKIRPSNQPQHF
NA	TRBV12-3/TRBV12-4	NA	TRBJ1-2	TGTGCCAGCAGTTTCGGGGGCATTCGCCAGGGCTACACCTTC	CASSFGGIRQGYTF